This T cell receptor beta chain stems from a study of PD-1 blockade in mismatch repair-deficient tumors. Study-level points and caveats: Rapid post-treatment expansion, then contraction, generally preceding radiologic response, marked tumor-resident clones.

PCR or immunohistochemistry showed mismatch repair deficiency in every enrolled patient. Trimming removed 7 bases at V and 3 bases at J, with 16 bases between. The CDR3 sequence is 15 residues long. The germline V gene encodes CDR1 MNHEY and CDR2 SMNVEV (reference sequence). Repertoires were generated with immunoSEQ multiplex PCR, while TCRdb's copy carries only in-frame clones and drops some. The top ten clones hold around 3.5% of a sample with some 48,000 clones, 77% of them seen once. This clone occurred once. Antigen specificity is unknown. The input for sequencing was PBMCs, taken before pembrolizumab treatment. This chain uses TRBV27 with TRBJ2-1; the D gene is possibly TRBD1 (5 bases). The source of this sequence is an adult with mismatch repair-deficient cancer. The CDR3 DNA is TGTGCCAGCAACAAAGACAGTACGGTCTACAATGAGCAGTTCTTC. Protein: CASNKDSTVYNEQFF.